The rows below give T cell receptor beta chains drawn from one sample of a study of sequential checkpoint blockade in melanoma. Some clones are missing from TCRdb's copy, which holds only in-frame ones; the method was immunoSEQ multiplex PCR. The repertoire includes fewer than 9,500 clones, 23% of them detected once, and roughly 10% sits in the top ten. The sample in question was tumor tissue (inferred from file names), obtained from a patient given nivolumab and ipilimumab in sequence. Source of these receptors: a human donor with melanoma. CDR3s include the opening cysteine and the closing phenylalanine or tryptophan. A D gene is named only where the DNA matches it firmly. The listing skips clone size in some rows; elsewhere it reads once, few, many or a size class.

. | TRBJ2-3 | many | TRBV9 | CASSAYSTDTQYF | TGTGCCAGCAGCGCCTACTCGACAGATACGCAGTATTTT
. | TRBJ1-1 | . | TRBV5-1 | CASSFGGGGTEAFF | TGCGCCAGCAGCTTCGGAGGTGGGGGCACTGAAGCTTTCTTT
. | TRBJ2-3 | medium-sized | TRBV11-3 | CASSSRQITSTDTQYF | TGTGCCAGCAGCTCCCGACAGATAACTAGTACAGATACGCAGTATTTT
TRBD2 | TRBJ2-3 | . | TRBV11-3 | CASSPAAGGGWADTQYF | TGTGCCAGCAGCCCTGCGGCGGGAGGAGGATGGGCAGATACGCAGTATTTT
TRBD2 | TRBJ2-1 | few | TRBV5-1 | CASSPDTSGRYNEQFF | TGCGCCAGCAGCCCAGACACTAGCGGTCGCTACAATGAGCAGTTCTTC
. | TRBJ2-1 | . | TRBV5-1 | CASSSDGSSYNEQFF | TGCGCCAGCAGTTCGGACGGAAGCTCCTACAATGAGCAGTTCTTC
. | TRBJ2-5 | many | TRBV6-8 | CASSGVTGETQYF | TGTGCCAGCAGCGGGGTAACAGGGGAGACCCAGTACTTC
TRBD1 | TRBJ1-1 | . | TRBV19 | CASSIRQGTEAFF | TGTGCCAGTAGTATAAGACAGGGAACTGAAGCTTTCTTT
. | TRBJ1-1 | few | TRBV28 | CASLGGENTEAFF | TGTGCCAGTTTGGGTGGGGAGAACACTGAAGCTTTCTTT
. | TRBJ1-5 | . | TRBV12-5 | CASGLALNQPQHF | TGTGCTAGTGGTTTGGCCCTAAATCAGCCCCAGCATTTT
. | TRBJ2-3 | . | TRBV6-8 | CAISHRVVTDTQYF | TGTGCCATCAGTCACAGGGTTGTTACAGATACGCAGTATTTT
. | TRBJ1-1 | . | TRBV4-1 | CASSLTSLRTEAFF | TGCGCCAGCAGCCTGACGTCCTTGAGAACTGAAGCTTTCTTT
. | TRBJ1-4 | . | TRBV12-5 | CASGLGADGATNEKLFF | TGTGCTAGTGGTTTGGGGGCGGACGGCGCAACTAATGAAAAACTGTTTTTT
. | TRBJ2-2 | many | TRBV11-3 | CASSLDPGATGELFF | TGTGCCAGCAGTTTAGATCCGGGAGCGACCGGGGAGCTGTTTTTT
. | TRBJ1-2 | . | TRBV19 | CASRKRDFCTF | TGTGCCAGCCGGAAACGGGACTTTTGTACCTTC
. | TRBJ2-1 | large | TRBV9 | CASSVDQASSNEQFF | TGTGCCAGCAGCGTAGACCAAGCCTCGAGCAATGAGCAGTTCTTC
. | TRBJ1-4 | many | TRBV11-3 | CASSPQAGGTNEKLFF | TGTGCCAGCAGCCCTCAGGCGGGGGGAACTAATGAAAAACTGTTTTTT
. | TRBJ1-1 | . | TRBV6-8 | CASSYSIGAAVEVKTEAFF | TGTGCCAGCAGTTACTCCATAGGTGCCGCGGTGGAGGTGAAGACTGAAGCTTTCTTT
. | TRBJ1-2 | . | TRBV5-1 | CASSGGVYHPYGYTF | TGCGCCAGCAGCGGGGGGGTCTACCACCCTTATGGCTACACCTTC
. | TRBJ2-2 | . | TRBV11-3 | CASSISTGGQPGELFF | TGTGCCAGCAGTATTTCGACCGGGGGGCAGCCCGGGGAGCTGTTTTTT
. | TRBJ1-2 | . | TRBV5-1 | CASSPERGGSNYGYTF | TGCGCCAGCAGCCCGGAGCGGGGGGGATCAAACTATGGCTACACCTTC
. | TRBJ1-3 | few | TRBV19 | CASSVSGSGNTIYF | TGTGCCAGTAGTGTCAGTGGATCCGGAAACACCATATATTTT
. | TRBJ2-1 | many | TRBV6-8 | CASSDLGSLPYEQFF | TGTGCCAGCAGTGATCTCGGGAGTCTCCCCTATGAGCAGTTCTTC
TRBD2 | TRBJ2-1 | few | TRBV19 | CASSVGTNEQFF | TGTGCCAGTAGTGTCGGGACTAACGAGCAGTTCTTC
TRBD1 | TRBJ2-3 | . | TRBV10-3 | CAISEQGRRDTQYF | TGTGCCATCAGTGAACAGGGGAGACGGGATACGCAGTATTTT
. | TRBJ2-5 | many | TRBV7-5 | CASSPRTSGRAGETQYF | TGTGCCAGCAGCCCGCGGACTAGCGGGAGGGCCGGGGAGACCCAGTACTTC
TRBD1 | TRBJ1-2 | . | TRBV27 | CASSEGDRSGSNGYTF | TGTGCCAGCAGTGAGGGGGACAGGTCAGGGAGTAATGGCTACACCTTC
. | TRBJ2-1 | many | TRBV9 | CASSVGDYNEQFF | TGTGCCAGCAGCGTAGGGGACTACAATGAGCAGTTCTTC
TRBD2 | TRBJ2-1 | . | TRBV28 | CASSETSGSRTEQFF | TGTGCCAGCAGTGAGACTAGCGGGAGCCGAACTGAGCAGTTCTTC
. | TRBJ1-5 | few | TRBV6-8 | CASSYRGGPQHF | TGTGCCAGCAGTTACAGGGGGGGGCCCCAGCATTTT
. | TRBJ2-3 | medium-sized | TRBV29-1 | CSVFGVVADTQYF | TGCAGCGTCTTTGGGGTGGTGGCAGATACGCAGTATTTT
TRBD1 | TRBJ1-2 | few | TRBV30 | CAWSRDSSYGYTF | TGTGCCTGGAGTCGGGACAGTAGCTATGGCTACACCTTC
. | TRBJ1-1 | . | TRBV6-8 | CASSASGRGTEAFF | TGTGCCAGCAGTGCCTCGGGGAGAGGGACGGAAGCTTTCTTT
TRBD2 | TRBJ2-2 | few | TRBV6-8 | CASSSHSGRADFGELFF | TGTGCCAGCAGTTCCCATAGCGGGAGGGCCGACTTCGGGGAGCTGTTTTTT
. | TRBJ2-1 | . | TRBV10-2 | CASTAGPSYNEQFF | TGCGCCAGCACCGCTGGACCCTCCTACAATGAGCAGTTCTTC
TRBD1 | TRBJ1-2 | . | TRBV5-1 | CASSSGQDYHGYTF | TGCGCCAGCAGCTCAGGACAGGACTATCATGGCTACACCTTC
TRBD2 | TRBJ2-4 | few | TRBV6-8 | CASSSLSGSRTKNIQYF | TGTGCCAGCAGCTCTCTTAGCGGGAGTAGGACCAAAAACATTCAGTACTTC
. | TRBJ1-2 | many | TRBV11-3 | CASSSFTPGGYGYTF | TGTGCCAGCAGCTCTTTTACGCCCGGGGGCTATGGCTACACCTTC
. | TRBJ1-2 | medium-sized | TRBV10-3 | CAISESGSYGYTF | TGTGCCATCAGTGAGTCCGGCAGCTATGGCTACACCTTC
. | TRBJ2-3 | medium-sized | TRBV11-3 | CASSLYGGSDTQYF | TGTGCCAGCAGCTTATATGGGGGATCAGATACGCAGTATTTT
TRBD2 | TRBJ2-1 | few | TRBV11-3 | CASSLIRRESNEQFF | TGTGCCAGCAGCTTAATTCGGCGGGAGTCCAATGAGCAGTTCTTC
. | TRBJ1-1 | many | TRBV11-3 | CASSPTPGENTEAFF | TGTGCCAGCAGTCCCACCCCAGGGGAGAACACTGAAGCTTTCTTT
TRBD2 | TRBJ2-2 | medium-sized | TRBV19 | CASSTRWLAGGELFF | TGTGCCAGTAGTACTCGGTGGCTAGCGGGCGGGGAGCTGTTTTTT
. | TRBJ1-1 | many | TRBV11-3 | CASSLGGVPLRTEAFF | TGTGCCAGCAGCTTGGGGGGGGTCCCGTTACGGACTGAAGCTTTCTTT
TRBD2 | TRBJ2-1 | few | TRBV7-6 | CASSLALTSGSLEQFF | TGTGCCAGCAGCTTAGCCTTGACTAGCGGGAGTTTAGAGCAGTTCTTC
TRBD1 | TRBJ2-5 | once | TRBV18 | CASSPGSGGETQYF | TGTGCCAGCTCACCTGGCTCAGGGGGAGAGACCCAGTACTTC
. | TRBJ1-4 | . | TRBV5-1 | CASSLAGGRGLPRF | TGCGCCAGCAGCTTGGCCGGGGGCCGTGGCCTCCCGAGGTTT
. | TRBJ1-6 | few | TRBV2 | CASSVGDYNSPLHF | TGTGCCAGCAGCGTAGGCGACTATAATTCACCCCTCCACTTT
. | TRBJ2-1 | . | TRBV15 | CATSRDLGTLDNEQFF | TGTGCCACCAGCAGAGATCTCGGGACTCTAGACAATGAGCAGTTCTTC
. | TRBJ2-1 | . | TRBV11-3 | CASSPIPTRGGFSYNEQFF | TGTGCCAGCAGCCCCATCCCAACTCGGGGAGGTTTCTCCTACAATGAGCAGTTCTTC
TRBD1 | TRBJ1-1 | many | TRBV11-3 | CASSVGQGQTTEAFF | TGTGCCAGCAGCGTCGGACAGGGGCAAACCACTGAAGCTTTCTTT